One sample yielded the 20 T cell receptor beta chains listed below, sequenced in a study of cytomegalovirus exposure and HLA in healthy donors. Primers included in the PCR were 60 Vbeta and 13 Jbeta primers. The data were produced by immunoSEQ multiplex PCR, yet TCRdb's version contains in-frame clones alone and is incomplete. The sample yields approximately 79,000 clones, of which the top ten take up 4.5% to 5%. The sample consisted of PBMCs. These receptors were collected from a man between 35 and 55 years old in good health and CMV-seronegative.

Concerning this clone itself: The junction does not match germline at one end; this may be a read error. The chain joins TRBV28 to TRBJ1-2, with D possibly being TRBD1 (6 bases). CDR1 and CDR2 from the germline V gene are MDHEN and SYDVKM. The CDR3 spans 12 residues. The CDR3: CASSILGGARVF. CDR3 nucleotides: TGTGCCAGCAGTATCTTAGGGGGGGCTCGGGTCTTC.

CDR3 amino acids: CATRVGTRDQPQHF. The CDR3 DNA sequence: TGTGCCACCAGGGTCGGGACAAGGGATCAGCCCCAGCATTTT. V and J are TRBV15 and TRBJ1-5, with a tentative D call TRBD1 (6 bases). Germline lookup yields CDR1 LNHNV and CDR2 YYDKDF (reference sequence). This CDR3 region has 14 residues. V was trimmed by 6 bases and J by 5 bases, leaving 14 bases between them. The full variable domain, rest sourced from reference TRBV15 and TRBJ1-5, is DAMVIQNPRYQVTQFGKPVTLSCSQTLNHNVMYWYQQKSSQAPKLLFHYYDKDFNNEADTPDNFQSRRPNTSFCFLDIRSPGLGDTAMYLCATRVGTRDQPQHFGDGTRLSIL.

This chain links TRBV7-9 with TRBJ2-5, with TRBD2 as a possible D gene (5 bases). V lost 5 bases and J 5 bases, leaving 15 bases between the germline ends. CDR1 is SEHNR and CDR2 is FQNEAQ in the germline V gene (reference sequence). CDR3 length equals 14 residues. CDR3 DNA: TGTGCCAGCAGCACCTCAGAGGACTCTGAGACCCAGTACTTC. It translates to CASSTSEDSETQYF.

The CDR3 DNA follows: TGTGCCAGCAGTGTAGGGACTAGCGAATTCGGAGATACGCAGTATTTT. Encoded protein: CASSVGTSEFGDTQYF. This rearrangement joins TRBV27 to TRBJ2-3; 10 nucleotides line up with TRBD2. Germline V CDR1 and CDR2: MNHEY, SMNVEV (reference sequence). The length of the CDR3 is 16 residues. Losses at the gene ends were 5 bases for V and 5 bases for J; bases not matched to a gene: 10.

The CDR3 protein is CASSFRGGEVYEQYF. In nucleotides, the CDR3 is TGTGCCAGCAGCTTTCGCGGGGGGGAAGTGTACGAGCAGTACTTC. The chain uses TRBV7-2 and TRBJ2-7; 9 bases agree with TRBD2. V was pared by 3 bases and J by 4 bases, with 7 bases of the junction left unmatched. The CDR3 covers 15 residues. Germline-derived CDR1 and CDR2 are SGHTA and FQGNSA.

The chain couples TRBV28 to TRBJ2-7; D perhaps matches TRBD2 (5 bases). The V gene's germline CDR1 is MDHEN and CDR2 SYDVKM. The ends were cut back, 2 bases at V and 4 bases at J, with 12 bases in the middle. This CDR3 comprises 14 residues. The CDR3: CASSLEASRYEQYF. The CDR3 DNA is TGTGCCAGCAGTTTAGAGGCTAGCAGATACGAGCAGTACTTC.

The rearrangement joins TRBV5-6 to TRBJ2-1, with a possible D match to TRBD1 (6 bases). V was cut by 3 bases and J by 10 bases, with 8 bases left in between. Germline V CDR1 and CDR2: SGHDT, YYEEEE. The CDR3 is 11 residues long. The CDR3 DNA is TGTGCCAGCAGCTCTGACAGGGAGCAGTTCTTC. It specifies CASSSDREQFF.

The chain couples TRBV4-3 to TRBJ2-7; perhaps TRBD1 as D (6 bases). Trimming stripped 3 bases from V and 3 bases from J, with 15 bases between. CDR3 length: 15 residues. Germline CDR1 reads LGHNA; CDR2 reads YSLEER. In DNA form, the CDR3 reads TGCGCCAGCAGCCAGACACAGGGAGAAAACTACGAGCAGTACTTC. This sequence encodes CASSQTQGENYEQYF.

The V call is TRBV6-5, the J call TRBJ1-1; unclear D gene. Germline-derived CDR1 and CDR2 are MNHEY and SVGAGI. The germline V and J ends were trimmed by 2 bases and 0 bases, with 13 bases remaining between them. The CDR3 has 16 residues. In nucleotides, the CDR3 is TGTGCCAGCAGTTACGGTGGGAGCCTCGTGAACACTGAAGCTTTCTTT. Its protein product is CASSYGGSLVNTEAFF.

The chain employs TRBV7-2 and TRBJ1-1; a weak D match, TRBD1 (5 bases). The CDR3 extends over 13 amino acids. V shed 4 bases and J shed 4 bases, with 10 bases lying between them. Germline assignment: CDR1 SGHTA and CDR2 FQGNSA. This CDR3 is CASSSHQGTEAFF. DNA of the CDR3: TGTGCCAGCAGCTCCCATCAGGGCACTGAAGCTTTCTTT.

The rearrangement uses TRBV5-4 and TRBJ2-7, with 8 bases matching TRBD1. The germline V gene has CDR1 SGHNT and CDR2 YYREEE (reference sequence). This CDR3 has 14 residues. The ends lost 6 bases at V and 0 bases at J; junction bases unmatched: 5. CDR3 in DNA: TGTGCCAGCACCAAGGACAGGGACTCCTACGAGCAGTACTTC. Its protein is CASTKDRDSYEQYF. Based on the CDR3 plus reference TRBV5-4 and TRBJ2-7, the full variable domain is ETGVTQSPTHLIKTRGQQVTLRCSSQSGHNTVSWYQQALGQGPQFIFQYYREEENGRGNFPPRFSGLQFPNYSSELNVNALELDDSALYLCASTKDRDSYEQYFGPGTRLTVT.

The chain combines TRBV6-5 with TRBJ2-3; 8 nucleotides agree with TRBD2. The CDR3 loop spans 13 amino acids. Germline CDR1 reads MNHEY; CDR2 reads SVGAGI. V shed 6 bases, J shed 1 base, and the junction held 0 bases outside the gene matches. The CDR3 DNA reads TGTGCCAGCAGAGCGGGGGGCACAGATACGCAGTATTTT. Translated, it gives CASRAGGTDTQYF.

The J gene is TRBJ2-4, the V gene TRBV11-2, with TRBD2 as a possible D gene (6 bases). V was trimmed by 3 bases and J by 8 bases, leaving 11 bases between them. The CDR3 is 13 amino acids. CDR1 SGHAT and CDR2 FQNNGV come from the germline V gene. The CDR3 sequence: CASSLTRRDIQYF. The CDR3 nucleotides are TGTGCCAGCAGCTTGACTAGACGGGACATTCAGTACTTC.

This sequence joins TRBV5-4 and TRBJ2-7, with D perhaps TRBD1 (6 bases). V lost 0 bases and J lost 2, with 12 bases in between. The CDR3 sequence is 15 residues long. From germline, CDR1 is SGHNT and CDR2 YYREEE (reference sequence). The CDR3 DNA reads TGTGCCAGCAGCTTGGACAGGGAAAGGGCCTACGAGCAGTACTTC. This translates into CASSLDRERAYEQYF.

V is TRBV6-6 and J is TRBJ1-6, with D possibly TRBD1 on 5 matching bases. Germline CDR1 and CDR2: MNHNY and SVGAGI (reference sequence). Trimming took off 6 bases at V and 9 bases at J, with 21 bases between the two ends. This CDR3 is built from 16 residues. The CDR3 reads CASSWSTGPLPSPLHF. In DNA form, the CDR3 reads TGTGCCAGCAGCTGGAGCACAGGCCCCCTGCCTTCACCCCTCCACTTT.

The rearrangement links TRBV6-1 to TRBJ2-7; 8 nucleotides agree with TRBD1. This CDR3 has 15 residues. The junction had 3 bases not matched to a gene; V was cut back by 2 bases and J by 0 bases. Germline V gene lookup returns CDR1 MNHNS and CDR2 SASEGT. CDR3 sequence (DNA): TGTGCCAGCAGTGAAATGGGACAGGTCTCCTACGAGCAGTACTTC. It yields the protein CASSEMGQVSYEQYF.

The rearrangement uses TRBV27 and TRBJ2-1, with a weak D call TRBD1 (5 bases). The CDR3 is 15 amino acids. Trimming removed 1 base from V and 5 bases from J, with 12 bases in between. Per the germline V gene, CDR1 is MNHEY and CDR2 is SMNVEV (reference sequence). The CDR3 here is CASSLLPGLNNEQFF. The CDR3 DNA follows: TGTGCCAGCAGTTTATTGCCAGGGTTGAACAATGAGCAGTTCTTC.

V gene TRBV5-1 combines with J gene TRBJ1-4; D gene ambiguous. Trimming stripped 4 bases from V and 3 bases from J, with 19 bases between. The CDR3 consists of 17 residues. CDR1 is SGHRS, CDR2 YFSETQ, per germline. The chain's CDR3 is CASSLRPSGGANEKLFF. In DNA form, the CDR3 reads TGCGCCAGCAGCCTCCGGCCTTCCGGAGGTGCTAATGAAAAACTGTTTTTT.

Regarding this clone: The same CDR3 arises from other DNA sequences in this sample as well. This chain joins TRBV6-6 and TRBJ1-2, with 7 bases lining up with TRBD1. CDR1 and CDR2 (germline): MNHNY, SVGAGI (reference sequence). There are 13 residues in the CDR3. Trimming at V came to 4 bases and at J to 5 bases, leaving 4 bases not matched to a gene. CDR3 in amino acids: CASSSTGAYGYTF. The DNA of the CDR3 is TGTGCCAGCAGTTCCACAGGGGCTTATGGCTACACCTTC.

The chain is built from TRBV7-9 and TRBJ1-5; D not certain. The CDR3 is 16 residues long. From germline, CDR1 is SEHNR and CDR2 FQNEAQ (reference sequence). Trimming took 1 base from V and 1 from J, leaving 11 bases between them. The CDR3 loop is CASSLVGGQSNQPQHF. As DNA, the CDR3 is TGTGCCAGCAGCTTAGTTGGAGGGCAGAGCAATCAGCCCCAGCATTTT.